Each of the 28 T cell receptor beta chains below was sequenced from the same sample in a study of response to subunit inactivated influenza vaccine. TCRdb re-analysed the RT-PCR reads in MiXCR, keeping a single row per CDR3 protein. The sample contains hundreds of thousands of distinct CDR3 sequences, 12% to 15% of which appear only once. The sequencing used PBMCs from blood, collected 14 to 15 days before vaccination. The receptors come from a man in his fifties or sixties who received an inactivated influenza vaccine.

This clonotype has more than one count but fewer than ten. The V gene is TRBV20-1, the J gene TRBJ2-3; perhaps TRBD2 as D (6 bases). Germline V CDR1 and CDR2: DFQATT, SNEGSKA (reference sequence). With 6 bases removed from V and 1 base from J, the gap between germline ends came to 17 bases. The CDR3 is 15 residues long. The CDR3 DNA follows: TGCAGTGCCAAGACGGGGGTAGCGGGCACAGATACGCAGTATTTT. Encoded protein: CSAKTGVAGTDTQYF.

CDR3 DNA sequence: TGCAGCGTTGGAGCGGGGGGGCCCAAAGATACGCAGTATTTT. Translated, it gives CSVGAGGPKDTQYF. The rearrangement links TRBV29-1 to TRBJ2-3; 10 nucleotides align to TRBD2. The length of the CDR3 is 14 residues. CDR1 is SQVTM, CDR2 ANQGSEA, per germline. V gave up 4 bases and J gave up 5 bases; unmatched junction bases: 6.

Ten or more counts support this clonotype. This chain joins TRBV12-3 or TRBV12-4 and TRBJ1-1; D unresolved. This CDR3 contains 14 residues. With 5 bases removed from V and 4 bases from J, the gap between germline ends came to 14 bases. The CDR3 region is CASSLGGVSTEAFF. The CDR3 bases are TGTGCCAGCAGTCTTGGAGGTGTGAGCACTGAAGCTTTCTTT.

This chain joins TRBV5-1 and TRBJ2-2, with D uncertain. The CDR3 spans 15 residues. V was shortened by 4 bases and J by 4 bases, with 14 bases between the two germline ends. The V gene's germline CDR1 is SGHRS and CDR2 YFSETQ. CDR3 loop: CASSDVKGATGELFF. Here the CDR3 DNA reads TGCGCCAGCAGCGATGTAAAAGGTGCCACCGGGGAGCTGTTTTTT.

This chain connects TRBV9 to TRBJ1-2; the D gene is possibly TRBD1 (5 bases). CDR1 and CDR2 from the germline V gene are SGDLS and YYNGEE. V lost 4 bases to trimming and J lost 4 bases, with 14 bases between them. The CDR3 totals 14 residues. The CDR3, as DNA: TGTGCCAGCAGCCTCGGTGGGGACTCCTATGGCTACACCTTC. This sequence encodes CASSLGGDSYGYTF.

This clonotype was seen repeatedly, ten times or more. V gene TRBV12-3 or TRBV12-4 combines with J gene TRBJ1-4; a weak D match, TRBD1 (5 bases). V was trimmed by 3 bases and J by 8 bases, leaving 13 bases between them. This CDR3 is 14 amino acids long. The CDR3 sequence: CASSLGEGREKLFF. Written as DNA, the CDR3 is TGTGCCAGCAGTTTGGGGGAGGGTCGCGAAAAACTGTTTTTT.

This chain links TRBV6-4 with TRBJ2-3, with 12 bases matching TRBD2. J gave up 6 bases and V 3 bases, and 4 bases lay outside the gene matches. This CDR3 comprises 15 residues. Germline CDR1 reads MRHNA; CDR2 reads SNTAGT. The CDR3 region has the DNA TGTGCCAGCAGTGAGAGTGGGACTAGCGGGGATACGCAGTATTTT. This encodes CASSESGTSGDTQYF.

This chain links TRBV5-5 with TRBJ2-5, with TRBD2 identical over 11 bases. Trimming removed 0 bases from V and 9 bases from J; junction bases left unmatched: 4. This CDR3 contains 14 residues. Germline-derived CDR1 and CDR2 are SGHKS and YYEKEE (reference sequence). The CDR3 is CASSLGTSGSSQYF. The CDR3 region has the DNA TGTGCCAGCAGCTTGGGGACTAGCGGGTCGTCCCAGTACTTC.

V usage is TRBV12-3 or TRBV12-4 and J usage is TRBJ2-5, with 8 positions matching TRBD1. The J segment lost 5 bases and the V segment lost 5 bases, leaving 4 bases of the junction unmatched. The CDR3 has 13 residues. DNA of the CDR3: TGTGCCAGCAGTGGACAGGGAATGGAGACCCAGTACTTC. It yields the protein CASSGQGMETQYF.

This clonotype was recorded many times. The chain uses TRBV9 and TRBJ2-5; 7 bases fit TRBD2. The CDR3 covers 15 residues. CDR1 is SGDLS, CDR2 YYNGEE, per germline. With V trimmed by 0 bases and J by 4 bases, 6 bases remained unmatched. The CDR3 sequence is CASSVDGAGVETQYF. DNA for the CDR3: TGTGCCAGCAGCGTAGACGGTGCGGGAGTAGAGACCCAGTACTTC.

CDR3 in amino acids: CASSPRVETQYF. The CDR3 DNA reads as TGTGCCAGCAGCCCGCGGGTGGAGACCCAGTACTTC. The chain joins TRBV7-2 to TRBJ2-5, with TRBD2 as a possible D gene (5 bases). This CDR3 region has 12 residues. Trimming removed 5 bases from V and 5 bases from J, with 9 bases in between. The V gene's germline CDR1 is SGHTA and CDR2 FQGNSA.

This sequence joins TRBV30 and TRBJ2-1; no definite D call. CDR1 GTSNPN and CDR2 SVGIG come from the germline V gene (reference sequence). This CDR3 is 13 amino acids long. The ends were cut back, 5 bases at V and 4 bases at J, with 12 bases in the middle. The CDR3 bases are TGTGCCTGGGATACGGTAGGGTACAATGAGCAGTTCTTC. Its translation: CAWDTVGYNEQFF.

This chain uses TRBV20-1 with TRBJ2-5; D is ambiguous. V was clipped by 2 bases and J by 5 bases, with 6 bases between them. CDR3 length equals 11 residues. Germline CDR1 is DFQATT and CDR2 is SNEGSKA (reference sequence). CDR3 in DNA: TGCAGTGCTAGACATGGGGAGACCCAGTACTTC. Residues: CSARHGETQYF.

The CDR3 sequence: CASSQGVAGSQETQYF. The CDR3 DNA reads TGTGCCAGCAGCCAAGGCGTAGCGGGAAGTCAAGAGACCCAGTACTTC. V is TRBV3-1 and J is TRBJ2-5; 8 bases are a match to TRBD2. The length of the CDR3 is 16 residues. Germline CDR1 reads LGHDT; CDR2 reads YNNKEL (reference sequence). Trimming took 1 base from V and 2 from J; bases not matched to a gene: 6.

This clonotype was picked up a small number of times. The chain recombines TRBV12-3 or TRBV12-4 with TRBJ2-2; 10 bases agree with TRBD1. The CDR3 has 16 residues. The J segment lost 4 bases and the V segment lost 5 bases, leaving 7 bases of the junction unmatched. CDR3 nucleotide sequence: TGTGCCAGCAGTCCGCGGACAGGGGGGGCCACCGGGGAGCTGTTTTTT. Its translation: CASSPRTGGATGELFF.

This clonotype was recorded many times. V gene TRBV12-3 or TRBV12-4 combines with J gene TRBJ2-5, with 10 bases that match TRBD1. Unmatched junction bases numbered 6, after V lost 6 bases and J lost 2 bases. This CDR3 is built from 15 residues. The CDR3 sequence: CASRIGTGAQETQYF. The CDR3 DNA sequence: TGTGCCAGCAGGATCGGGACAGGGGCGCAAGAGACCCAGTACTTC.

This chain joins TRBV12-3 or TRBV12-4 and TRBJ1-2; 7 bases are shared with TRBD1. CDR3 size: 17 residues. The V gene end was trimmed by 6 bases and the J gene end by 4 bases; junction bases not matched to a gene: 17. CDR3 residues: CASSRERGVGQPYGYTF. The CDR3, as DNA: TGTGCCAGCAGCCGCGAAAGGGGTGTGGGACAGCCCTATGGCTACACCTTC.

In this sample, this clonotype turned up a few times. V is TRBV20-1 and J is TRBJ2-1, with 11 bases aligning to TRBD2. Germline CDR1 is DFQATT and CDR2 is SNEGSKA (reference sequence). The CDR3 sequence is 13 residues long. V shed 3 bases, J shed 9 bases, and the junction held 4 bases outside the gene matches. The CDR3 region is CSASSGRAGEQFF. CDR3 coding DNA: TGCAGTGCTAGTAGCGGGAGGGCCGGTGAGCAGTTCTTC.

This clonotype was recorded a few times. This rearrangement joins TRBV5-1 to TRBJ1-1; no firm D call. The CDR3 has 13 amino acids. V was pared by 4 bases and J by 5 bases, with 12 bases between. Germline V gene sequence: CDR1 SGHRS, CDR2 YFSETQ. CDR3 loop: CASSVGQTTEAFF. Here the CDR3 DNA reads TGCGCCAGCAGCGTCGGCCAGACAACTGAAGCTTTCTTT.

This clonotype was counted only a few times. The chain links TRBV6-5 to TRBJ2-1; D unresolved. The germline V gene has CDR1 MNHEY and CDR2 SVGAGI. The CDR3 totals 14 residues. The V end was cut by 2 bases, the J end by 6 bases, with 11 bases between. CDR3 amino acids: CASSYLSLGNEQFF. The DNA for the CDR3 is TGTGCCAGCAGTTACCTATCTCTTGGCAATGAGCAGTTCTTC.

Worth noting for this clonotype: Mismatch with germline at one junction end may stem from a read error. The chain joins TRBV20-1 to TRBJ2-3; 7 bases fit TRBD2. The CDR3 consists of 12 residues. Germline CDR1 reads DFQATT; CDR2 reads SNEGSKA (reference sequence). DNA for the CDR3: TGCAGTGCTAGACCTCCTAGCGGCAGTTCCCATTTT. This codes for CSARPPSGSSHF.

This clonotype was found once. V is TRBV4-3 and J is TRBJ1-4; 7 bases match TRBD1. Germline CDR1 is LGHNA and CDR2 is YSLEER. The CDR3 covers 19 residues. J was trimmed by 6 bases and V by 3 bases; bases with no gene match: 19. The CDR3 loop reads CASSHDQGVFRIGYEKLFF. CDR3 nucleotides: TGCGCCAGCAGCCACGATCAGGGGGTTTTTAGGATAGGCTATGAAAAACTGTTTTTT.

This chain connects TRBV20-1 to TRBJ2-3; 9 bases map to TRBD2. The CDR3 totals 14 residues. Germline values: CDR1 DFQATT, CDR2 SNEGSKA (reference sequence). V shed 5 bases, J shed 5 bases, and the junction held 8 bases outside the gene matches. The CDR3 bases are TGCAGTGCTCCAATAGCGGGAGCACGAGATACGCAGTATTTT. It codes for CSAPIAGARDTQYF.

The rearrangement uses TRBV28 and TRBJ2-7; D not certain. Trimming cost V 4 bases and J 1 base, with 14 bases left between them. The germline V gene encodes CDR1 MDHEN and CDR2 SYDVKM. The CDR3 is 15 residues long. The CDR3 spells CASSYPGLLSYEQYF. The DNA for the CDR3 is TGTGCCAGCAGTTATCCGGGTCTCCTTTCCTACGAGCAGTACTTC.

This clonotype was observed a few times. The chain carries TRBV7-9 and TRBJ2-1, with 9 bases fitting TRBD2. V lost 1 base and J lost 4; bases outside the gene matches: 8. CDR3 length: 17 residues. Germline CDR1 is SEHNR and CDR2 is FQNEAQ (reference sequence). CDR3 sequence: CASSLVIGTSSYNEQFF. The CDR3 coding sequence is TGTGCCAGCAGCTTAGTCATTGGGACTAGCTCATACAATGAGCAGTTCTTC. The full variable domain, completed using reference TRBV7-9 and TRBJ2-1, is DTGVSQNPRHKITKRGQNVTFRCDPISEHNRLYWYRQTLGQGPEFLTYFQNEAQLEKSRLLSDRFSAERPKGSFSTLEIQRTEQGDSAMYLCASSLVIGTSSYNEQFFGPGTRLTVL.

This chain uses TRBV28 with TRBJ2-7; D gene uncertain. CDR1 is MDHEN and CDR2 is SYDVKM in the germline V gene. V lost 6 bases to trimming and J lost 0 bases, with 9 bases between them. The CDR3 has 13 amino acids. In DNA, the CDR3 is TGTGCCAGCAGAACGACACTCTCCTACGAGCAGTACTTC. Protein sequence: CASRTTLSYEQYF.

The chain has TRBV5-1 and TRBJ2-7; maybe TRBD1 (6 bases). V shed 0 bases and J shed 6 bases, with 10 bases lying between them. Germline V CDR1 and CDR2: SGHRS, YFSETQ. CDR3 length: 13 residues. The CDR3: CASSLATGFEQYF. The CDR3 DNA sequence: TGCGCCAGCAGCTTGGCTACAGGGTTCGAGCAGTACTTC.

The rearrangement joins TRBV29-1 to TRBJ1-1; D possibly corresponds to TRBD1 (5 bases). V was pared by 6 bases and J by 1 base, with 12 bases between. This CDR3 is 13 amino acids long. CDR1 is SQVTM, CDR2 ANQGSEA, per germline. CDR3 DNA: TGCAGCGTCCGGGACCGACGGAACACTGAAGCTTTCTTT. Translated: CSVRDRRNTEAFF.